The 17 T cell receptor beta chains reported below all come from one sample, sequenced in a study of T cells in Graves' hyperthyroidism and ophthalmopathy (dated by TCRdb to about 2019). Libraries were constructed by multiplex PCR. Data came from an Illumina HiSeq 2000. TCR beta CDR3 regions were amplified from RNA transcripts. For the first round of RT-PCR on the TCR CDR3, the HTBI primer set was used together with the Qiagen OneStep RT-PCR kit. In-frame beta chains were kept once TCRdb had trimmed the public reads at Q25 with fastp and called clones with MiXCR. Rows are combined by CDR3 protein, so each entry shows the most common genes and DNA. For this sample there are 500,000 to 750,000 distinct CDR3 sequences; approximately 14% appear just once. The ten largest make up around 7.3% of the sample. Source material: blood. The source is a woman aged 25 to 39 with Graves' hyperthyroidism.

This clonotype was counted ten times or more. The CDR3 spells CASNLGQLYNEQFF. The CDR3 nucleotides read TGTGCCAGCAACCTCGGACAACTTTACAATGAGCAGTTCTTC. V is TRBV7-2 and J is TRBJ2-1; D is perhaps TRBD1 (5 bases). V was clipped by 7 bases and J by 4 bases, with 14 bases between them. The CDR3 totals 14 residues. The germline CDR1 and CDR2 sequences are SGHTA and FQGNSA.

This clonotype was counted only a few times. The rearrangement links TRBV6-2 or TRBV6-3 to TRBJ2-1; the match to TRBD2 covers 12 bases. The CDR3 loop spans 17 amino acids. Trimming took 4 bases from V and 7 from J; bases not matched to a gene: 11. The germline CDR1 and CDR2 sequences are MNHEY and SVGEGT. The CDR3, as DNA: TGTGCCAGCAGTTCTAGGCCCGGACTAGCGGGATTAAATGAGCAGTTCTTC. Amino acid sequence: CASSSRPGLAGLNEQFF.

This clonotype was counted between two and nine times. The V call is TRBV4-3, the J call TRBJ2-1; TRBD2 agrees at 15 bases. The germline V gene has CDR1 LGHNA and CDR2 YSLEER. The CDR3 covers 16 residues. V trimming: 1 base; J trimming: 10 bases; junction bases outside the gene matches: 5. The CDR3 bases are TGCGCCAGCAGCCAAGCCGGGACTAGCGGGAGGTGGGAGCAGTTCTTC. The encoded protein is CASSQAGTSGRWEQFF.

There are many counts of this clonotype. The V gene is TRBV12-3 or TRBV12-4, the J gene TRBJ2-1; D perhaps matches TRBD1 (5 bases). The CDR3 has 15 amino acids. The ends were cut back, 2 bases at V and 4 bases at J, with 12 bases in the middle. The CDR3, as DNA: TGTGCCAGCAGTTTAAGTCTGGGGCTTTACAATGAGCAGTTCTTC. Protein product: CASSLSLGLYNEQFF.

This clonotype appeared many times. V gene TRBV12-3 or TRBV12-4 combines with J gene TRBJ2-2; 8 bases align to TRBD1. CDR3 length: 16 amino acids. J was trimmed by 4 bases and V by 0 bases; bases with no gene match: 4. CDR3 nucleotides: TGTGCCAGCAGTTTAGCGGACAGGGACATCACCGGGGAGCTGTTTTTT. It specifies CASSLADRDITGELFF.

In regard to this clonotype: A much larger clone sits a single nucleotide away, making a read error possible. This chain connects TRBV7-3 to TRBJ2-1, with 7 bases matching TRBD1. In germline, CDR1 is SGHTA, CDR2 FQGTGA. CDR3 length equals 14 residues. The V and J ends lost 6 bases and 8 bases, in that order; junction bases with no gene match: 10. CDR3 sequence: CASSCMPGGDEQFF. In nucleotides, the CDR3 is TGTGCCAGCAGTTGCATGCCAGGGGGAGATGAGCAGTTCTTC. Drawing the rest from reference TRBV7-3 and TRBJ2-1, the complete variable domain is GAGVSQTPSNKVTEKGKYVELRCDPISGHTALYWYRQSLGQGPEFLIYFQGTGAADDSGLPNDRFFAVRPEGSVSTLKIQRTERGDSAVYLCASSCMPGGDEQFFGPGTRLTVL.

The J gene is TRBJ2-1, the V gene TRBV4-2; 14 bases line up with TRBD2. CDR1 and CDR2 from the germline V gene are LGHNA and YNFKEQ. V shed 6 bases and J 8 bases; nucleotides not matched to a gene: 6. The CDR3 has 15 amino acids. The CDR3 here is CASRLGTSGSDEQFF. The DNA of the CDR3 is TGTGCCAGCAGACTCGGGACTAGCGGGAGTGATGAGCAGTTCTTC.

This clonotype appeared many times. The chain has TRBV12-3 or TRBV12-4 and TRBJ1-2, with a tentative D call TRBD1 (5 bases). Trimming removed 2 bases at V and 4 bases at J, with 11 bases between. This CDR3 has 14 amino acids. CDR3 sequence reads: CASSLSRGGYGYTF. DNA of the CDR3: TGTGCCAGCAGTTTATCTCGGGGGGGCTATGGCTACACCTTC.

The chain couples TRBV5-1 to TRBJ1-4, with 10 bases fitting TRBD1. CDR3 length: 15 amino acids. The trim removed 4 bases at V and 14 bases at J, leaving 14 bases unmatched. CDR1 and CDR2 (germline): SGHRS, YFSETQ. The DNA of the CDR3 is TGCGCCAGCAGCCCGGGGACAGGGGCGCTGCGAAGTCTGTTTTTT. Translated, it gives CASSPGTGALRSLFF. The full variable domain, in which reference TRBV5-1 and TRBJ1-4 provide the parts outside the CDR3, is KAGVTQTPRYLIKTRGQQVTLSCSPISGHRSVSWYQQTPGQGLQFLFEYFSETQRNKGNFPGRFSGRQFSNSRSEMNVSTLELGDSALYLCASSPGTGALRSLFFGSGTQLSVL.

In this sample, this clonotype turned up many times. The chain recombines TRBV7-2 with TRBJ2-5; TRBD1 matches 9 bases. The V gene's germline CDR1 is SGHTA and CDR2 FQGNSA. The length of the CDR3 is 15 residues. The V gene end was trimmed by 6 bases and the J gene end by 5 bases; junction bases not matched to a gene: 10. The CDR3 loop reads CASSSGDRVRETQYF. The CDR3 nucleotides read TGTGCCAGCAGTTCGGGGGACAGGGTGAGGGAGACCCAGTACTTC. Based on the CDR3 plus reference TRBV7-2 and TRBJ2-5, the full variable domain is GAGVSQSPSNKVTEKGKDVELRCDPISGHTALYWYRQSLGQGLEFLIYFQGNSAPDKSGLPSDRFSAERTGGSVSTLTIQRTQQEDSAVYLCASSSGDRVRETQYFGPGTRLLVL.

This clonotype turned up a few times. The V gene is TRBV7-6, the J gene TRBJ2-1, with 8 bases fitting TRBD2. Trimming cost V 5 bases and J 4 bases; bases outside gene matches: 10. Germline lookup yields CDR1 SGHVS and CDR2 FNYEAQ. The CDR3 sequence is 16 residues long. DNA for the CDR3: TGTGCCAGCAGCGGAGCAGCGGGAGCCCGTTACAATGAGCAGTTCTTC. Its translation is CASSGAAGARYNEQFF.

The DNA of the CDR3 is TGTGCCAGCAGTTTTGGGACGGCGAGCTCTGGAAACACCATATATTTT. It codes for CASSFGTASSGNTIYF. V usage is TRBV12-3 or TRBV12-4 and J usage is TRBJ1-3; the D gene is possibly TRBD1 (5 bases). V shed 3 bases and J shed 0 bases, with 12 bases lying between them. The CDR3 consists of 16 residues.

The chain combines TRBV7-2 with TRBJ1-1; D is possibly TRBD1 (6 bases). The CDR3 has 14 residues. Germline CDR1 reads SGHTA; CDR2 reads FQGNSA. Trimming took 4 bases from V and 4 from J, leaving 13 bases between them. CDR3 region: CASSSSTGPTEAFF. DNA for the CDR3: TGTGCCAGCAGCTCGTCGACAGGCCCCACTGAAGCTTTCTTT.

This clonotype was seen ten or more times. The CDR3 DNA is TGTGCCAGCAGTGAAGGGACGGGATCCTACGAGCAGTACTTC. It is translated as CASSEGTGSYEQYF. The chain couples TRBV2 to TRBJ2-7, with TRBD2 as a possible D gene (5 bases). The CDR3 is 14 residues long. Trimming left V 1 base short and J 1 base short, with 8 bases between. The germline V gene has CDR1 SNHLY and CDR2 FYNNEI. The whole variable domain, remainder taken from reference TRBV2 and TRBJ2-7, is EPEVTQTPSHQVTQMGQEVILRCVPISNHLYFYWYRQILGQKVEFLVSFYNNEISEKSEIFDDQFSVERPDGSNFTLKIRSTKLEDSAMYFCASSEGTGSYEQYFGPGTRLTVT.

The rearrangement joins TRBV3-1 to TRBJ1-6; D call uncertain. Trimming shortened V by 0 bases and J by 3 bases, and 6 bases separated the two germline ends. The CDR3 runs 15 residues. Germline V CDR1 and CDR2: LGHDT, YNNKEL (reference sequence). DNA for the CDR3: TGTGCCAGCAGCCAAGAGGGCAGCTATAATTCACCCCTCCACTTT. Amino acids: CASSQEGSYNSPLHF.

This clonotype was observed many times. The rearrangement links TRBV3-1 to TRBJ2-1, with 13 bases lining up with TRBD2. After removal of 4 bases from V and 8 bases from J, the junction contained 5 bases not matched to a gene. Germline CDR1 reads LGHDT; CDR2 reads YNNKEL (reference sequence). The CDR3 length is 15 residues. CDR3 residues: CASSPGLAGIHEQFF. Here the CDR3 DNA reads TGTGCCAGCAGCCCGGGACTAGCGGGAATCCATGAGCAGTTCTTC.

This clonotype was detected many times. The chain uses TRBV20-1 and TRBJ2-4; TRBD2 matches at 8 bases. The germline V gene encodes CDR1 DFQATT and CDR2 SNEGSKA (reference sequence). This CDR3 has 17 amino acids. V trimming: 4 bases; J trimming: 6 bases; junction bases outside the gene matches: 17. CDR3 DNA sequence: TGCAGTGCTACCACCACATCCGGGGGGGTTACGGGAAACATTCAGTACTTC. Translation: CSATTTSGGVTGNIQYF.